Each of the 14 T cell receptor beta chains below was sequenced from the same sample in a study of T cells in Graves' hyperthyroidism and ophthalmopathy. Researchers took RNA transcripts and amplified the TCR beta CDR3 regions from them. The HTBI set primed first-round TCR CDR3 RT-PCR. Via MiXCR, TCRdb re-called the multiplex PCR reads, giving one row per CDR3 protein. This repertoire shows hundreds of thousands of distinct CDR3 sequences, roughly 18% found once; its top ten account for 17%. The source material was blood. All receptors derive from a woman between 18 and 29 years old with Graves' ophthalmopathy.

This clonotype was detected a few times. The chain is built from TRBV3-1 and TRBJ1-2; possible D gene TRBD1, 5 bases. CDR3 length: 13 amino acids. V shed 4 bases and J shed 7 bases, with 13 bases lying between them. From germline, CDR1 is LGHDT and CDR2 YNNKEL (reference sequence). The CDR3 region is CASSPDGGGGYTF. Here the CDR3 DNA reads TGTGCCAGCAGCCCAGATGGGGGTGGTGGCTACACCTTC.

V gene TRBV29-1 combines with J gene TRBJ2-2; 8 bases map to TRBD1. CDR1 and CDR2 (germline): SQVTM, ANQGSEA. V was clipped by 6 bases and J by 0 bases; unmatched bases: 3. The CDR3 is made up of 14 amino acids. DNA for the CDR3: TGCAGCGTGGACAGGGATCCGAACACCGGGGAGCTGTTTTTT. Translating gives CSVDRDPNTGELFF.

The sample holds a few counts of this clonotype. The genes are TRBV7-9 and TRBJ2-1, with 11 nucleotides matching TRBD2. This CDR3 comprises 21 residues. With V trimmed by 4 bases and J by 5 bases, 22 bases remained unmatched. Germline CDR1 and CDR2: SEHNR and FQNEAQ (reference sequence). DNA for the CDR3: TGTGCCAGCAGCTCTAGCCGGATAGCGGGAGGGATCCGACAGTCTAACAATGAGCAGTTCTTC. Translating it yields CASSSSRIAGGIRQSNNEQFF.

There are many counts of this clonotype. V usage is TRBV19 and J usage is TRBJ1-1; D ambiguous. Germline V CDR1 and CDR2: LNHDA, SQIVND (reference sequence). The CDR3 covers 15 residues. The V and J ends lost 0 bases and 2 bases respectively, with 10 bases between them. CDR3 DNA sequence: TGTGCCAGTAGTATAGATGGGCACCGCAACACTGAAGCTTTCTTT. The encoded protein is CASSIDGHRNTEAFF. Full variable domain (remainder filled in from reference TRBV19 and TRBJ1-1): DGGITQSPKYLFRKEGQNVTLSCEQNLNHDAMYWYRQDPGQGLRLIYYSQIVNDFQKGDIAEGYSVSREKKESFPLTVTSAQKNPTAFYLCASSIDGHRNTEAFFGQGTRLTVV.

The J gene is TRBJ2-7, the V gene TRBV11-2, with a weak D call TRBD1 (6 bases). The germline gives CDR1 SGHAT, CDR2 FQNNGV. Trimming left V 4 bases short and J 3 bases short, with 13 bases between. The CDR3 extends over 14 amino acids. The CDR3, as DNA: TGTGCCAGCAGCTCAGACAGGTGGAACTACGAGCAGTACTTC. It encodes CASSSDRWNYEQYF.

The chain carries TRBV3-1 and TRBJ1-2; D is perhaps TRBD1 (5 bases). CDR1 is LGHDT, CDR2 YNNKEL, per germline (reference sequence). The CDR3 is made up of 12 amino acids. Between the trimmed V and J ends, which lost 2 bases and 7 bases, there was a span of 8 bases. The CDR3 protein is CASSQRGSGYTF. DNA of the CDR3: TGTGCCAGCAGCCAAAGGGGCAGTGGCTACACCTTC.

This clonotype was seen many times. In nucleotides, the CDR3 is TGTGCCAGCAGCCTTAGTATTTCCCAGGGGGTGAATGGCTACACCTTC. This encodes CASSLSISQGVNGYTF. This chain links TRBV7-9 with TRBJ1-2; 7 nucleotides line up with TRBD1. J gave up 6 bases and V 5 bases, and 15 bases lay outside the gene matches. This CDR3 contains 16 residues. Germline V gene lookup returns CDR1 SEHNR and CDR2 FQNEAQ (reference sequence). Using reference TRBV7-9 and TRBJ1-2 for the parts outside the CDR3, the full variable domain is DTGVSQNPRHKITKRGQNVTFRCDPISEHNRLYWYRQTLGQGPEFLTYFQNEAQLEKSRLLSDRFSAERPKGSFSTLEIQRTEQGDSAMYLCASSLSISQGVNGYTFGSGTRLTVV.

Ten or more counts support this clonotype. The chain recombines TRBV2 with TRBJ1-1; 7 bases fit TRBD1. The V gene end was trimmed by 3 bases and the J gene end by 1 base; junction bases not matched to a gene: 5. CDR1 is SNHLY, CDR2 FYNNEI, per germline. The CDR3 has 15 amino acids. This CDR3 reads CASSEQTGQNTEAFF. The CDR3 nucleotides read TGTGCCAGCAGTGAGCAGACAGGGCAGAACACTGAAGCTTTCTTT.

This clonotype was observed a handful of times. The J gene is TRBJ2-1, the V gene TRBV7-3, with 11 positions matching TRBD2. The CDR3 is made up of 16 amino acids. Trimming at V came to 3 bases and at J to 6 bases, leaving 7 bases not matched to a gene. Germline lookup yields CDR1 SGHTA and CDR2 FQGTGA. The CDR3 region is CASSFSGLAGVNEQFF. The CDR3 DNA follows: TGTGCCAGCAGCTTCTCCGGACTAGCGGGTGTCAATGAGCAGTTCTTC. Drawing the rest from reference TRBV7-3 and TRBJ2-1, the complete variable domain is GAGVSQTPSNKVTEKGKYVELRCDPISGHTALYWYRQSLGQGPEFLIYFQGTGAADDSGLPNDRFFAVRPEGSVSTLKIQRTERGDSAVYLCASSFSGLAGVNEQFFGPGTRLTVL.

In this sample, this clonotype turned up a few times. This rearrangement joins TRBV5-4 to TRBJ1-1, with TRBD1 matching over 9 bases. CDR1 and CDR2 from the germline V gene are SGHNT and YYREEE (reference sequence). Losses at the gene ends were 4 bases for V and 5 bases for J; bases not matched to a gene: 9. The CDR3 has 15 residues. The CDR3 loop reads CASSNNRGQGTEAFF. CDR3 DNA: TGTGCCAGCAGCAATAACAGGGGGCAAGGGACTGAAGCTTTCTTT.

This clonotype was picked up many times. The V gene is TRBV29-1, the J gene TRBJ1-2, with D unclear. Germline CDR1 reads SQVTM; CDR2 reads ANQGSEA. This CDR3 contains 12 residues. Trimming took 7 bases from V and 8 from J, leaving 17 bases between them. The CDR3 loop reads CSARGGPGGYTF. CDR3 nucleotides: TGCAGCGCCCGAGGCGGGCCGGGGGGCTACACCTTC.

The V and J genes are TRBV29-1 and TRBJ2-1, with TRBD2 matching 8 bases. Germline CDR1 reads SQVTM; CDR2 reads ANQGSEA. The trim removed 7 bases at V and 14 bases at J, leaving 10 bases unmatched. This CDR3 has 11 amino acids. The chain's CDR3 is CSAGTGTRKFF. For the CDR3, the DNA is TGCAGCGCTGGTACCGGGACTAGAAAGTTCTTC.

The chain is built from TRBV3-1 and TRBJ2-1; possibly TRBD2 for D (6 bases). Per the germline V gene, CDR1 is LGHDT and CDR2 is YNNKEL (reference sequence). V gave up 0 bases and J gave up 6 bases, with 15 bases separating them. The CDR3 spans 16 residues. The CDR3 sequence is CASSQDLGPAGNEQFF. The CDR3, as DNA: TGTGCCAGCAGCCAAGATCTCGGACCAGCGGGCAATGAGCAGTTCTTC.

The chain employs TRBV5-1 and TRBJ1-2, with D possibly TRBD1 on 5 matching bases. This CDR3 contains 16 residues. Germline lookup yields CDR1 SGHRS and CDR2 YFSETQ. Trimming shortened V by 7 bases and J by 5 bases, and 24 bases separated the two germline ends. CDR3 in amino acids: CASHDHGGASWYGYTF. In DNA, the CDR3 is TGCGCCAGCCACGATCATGGAGGGGCCAGTTGGTATGGCTACACCTTC. The whole variable domain, filled in from reference TRBV5-1 and TRBJ1-2, reads KAGVTQTPRYLIKTRGQQVTLSCSPISGHRSVSWYQQTPGQGLQFLFEYFSETQRNKGNFPGRFSGRQFSNSRSEMNVSTLELGDSALYLCASHDHGGASWYGYTFGSGTRLTVV.